These 9 T cell receptor beta chains originate from one sample sequenced in a study of shared clonotypes between healthy human individuals. Sequencing used immunoSEQ multiplex PCR; TCRdb keeps in-frame clones, though not all of them. The sample yields over 2 million clones, roughly 96% seen once. The specimen sequenced was naive CD4+ T cells sorted from blood. Subset defined: CD45RA+ positively selected. The receptor set was obtained from a man between 18 and 29 years old in good health.

This clone was observed many times. The sample holds other DNA sequences that translate to the same CDR3. The chain joins TRBV28 to TRBJ1-2; D is ambiguous. The ends were cut back, 7 bases at V and 8 bases at J, with 11 bases in the middle. The CDR3 loop spans 11 amino acids. Germline-derived CDR1 and CDR2 are MDHEN and SYDVKM. The CDR3 sequence: CASTPGGGYTF. As DNA, the CDR3 is TGTGCCAGCACGCCTGGTGGGGGCTACACCTTC.

The chain joins TRBV7-9 to TRBJ2-5; the match to TRBD1 covers 8 bases. The CDR3 covers 15 residues. Germline CDR1 SEHNR, CDR2 FQNEAQ (reference sequence). V lost 5 bases and J lost 4; bases outside the gene matches: 9. The CDR3 coding sequence is TGTGCCAGCAGCCCACGGACAGGGCGGGCAGAGACCCAGTACTTC. It translates to CASSPRTGRAETQYF.

On this clone: This sequence may be a read error, since a much larger clone differs from it by one base. The chain has TRBV28 and TRBJ1-1; the D gene is possibly TRBD1 (6 bases). There are 13 residues in the CDR3. The germline V gene has CDR1 MDHEN and CDR2 SYDVKM. The V end was cut by 4 bases, the J end by 0 bases, with 6 bases between. This CDR3 reads CASSYRVNTEAFF. CDR3 DNA: TGTGCCAGCAGTTACAGGGTGAACACTGAAGCTTTCTTT. Full variable domain (rest looked up from reference TRBV28 and TRBJ1-1): DVKVTQSSRYLVKRTGEKVFLECVQDMDHENMFWYRQDPGLGLRLIYFSYDVKMKEKGDIPEGYSVSREKKERFSLILESASTNQTSMYLCASSYRVNTEAFFGQGTRLTVV.

The chain joins TRBV29-1 to TRBJ1-2, with D hard to call. Germline loops: CDR1 SQVTM, CDR2 ANQGSEA. V lost 4 bases and J 7 bases, leaving 19 bases between the germline ends. The CDR3 has 14 residues. CDR3 sequence reads: CSVVTASLVGGYTF. CDR3 DNA: TGCAGCGTTGTAACGGCTTCCCTGGTAGGTGGCTACACCTTC. The full variable domain, in which reference TRBV29-1 and TRBJ1-2 provide the parts outside the CDR3, is SAVISQKPSRDICQRGTSLTIQCQVDSQVTMMFWYRQQPGQSLTLIATANQGSEATYESGFVIDKFPISRPNLTFSTLTVSNMSPEDSSIYLCSVVTASLVGGYTFGSGTRLTVV.

V usage is TRBV5-1 and J usage is TRBJ2-5; TRBD1 aligns across 8 bases. This CDR3 has 15 residues. Per the germline V gene, CDR1 is SGHRS and CDR2 is YFSETQ. J gave up 4 bases and V 4 bases, and 9 bases lay outside the gene matches. CDR3 sequence reads: CASSRTGGMSETQYF. CDR3 coding DNA: TGCGCCAGCAGCCGAACAGGGGGTATGTCAGAGACCCAGTACTTC. Using reference TRBV5-1 and TRBJ2-5 for the parts outside the CDR3, the full variable domain is KAGVTQTPRYLIKTRGQQVTLSCSPISGHRSVSWYQQTPGQGLQFLFEYFSETQRNKGNFPGRFSGRQFSNSRSEMNVSTLELGDSALYLCASSRTGGMSETQYFGPGTRLLVL.

The chain joins TRBV5-1 to TRBJ2-1; TRBD2 matches at 14 bases. Germline V lookup: CDR1 SGHRS, CDR2 YFSETQ. After removal of 4 bases from V and 4 bases from J, the junction contained 4 bases not matched to a gene. This CDR3 spans 16 amino acids. CDR3 region: CASSTWTSGGYNEQFF. The CDR3 nucleotides are TGCGCCAGCAGCACCTGGACTAGCGGGGGGTACAATGAGCAGTTCTTC.

V and J are TRBV2 and TRBJ1-2; the D gene is possibly TRBD1 (6 bases). The V and J ends lost 3 bases and 8 bases respectively, with 16 bases between them. Per germline, CDR1 SNHLY and CDR2 FYNNEI. The CDR3 is 14 amino acids. CDR3 amino acids: CASSDILKQGGYTF. In nucleotides, the CDR3 is TGTGCCAGCAGTGATATCTTAAAACAGGGAGGCTACACCTTC.

This sequence joins TRBV7-8 and TRBJ2-5; D is unclear. The CDR3 extends over 16 amino acids. V lost 4 bases and J 0 bases, leaving 15 bases between the germline ends. Germline CDR1 is SGHVS and CDR2 is FQNEAQ. The CDR3 nucleotides are TGTGCCAGCAGCTCCATGTTCGGGTCCGACCAAGAGACCCAGTACTTC. The encoded protein is CASSSMFGSDQETQYF.

J is TRBJ1-4 and V is TRBV6-5; D ambiguous. The CDR3 is 15 residues long. CDR1 is MNHEY, CDR2 SVGAGI, per germline. With 6 bases removed from V and 3 bases from J, the gap between germline ends came to 14 bases. Here the CDR3 reads CASRPAHGANEKLFF. DNA of the CDR3: TGTGCCAGCAGACCTGCTCACGGGGCTAATGAAAAACTGTTTTTT.